A single sample is the source of the 20 T cell receptor beta chains below, sequenced in a study of human T cells and chemical hapten exposure. Time point of the sample: patch test 1, 2 weeks after DPC sensitization. As for treatment: therapeutic diphenylcyclopropenone sensitization with weekly scalp DPC. TCRdb passed the RACE reads through MiXCR, listing each CDR3 protein once. The data contain approximately 400,000 distinct CDR3 sequences, more than 4.5% of them singletons. This specimen consisted of whole blood, obtained in connection with sensitization to the hapten diphenylcyclopropenone (DPC). These receptors were collected from a woman aged 45-60 years with alopecia areata. Some clones in this sample may be carry-over from other donors' samples.

The genes are TRBV27 and TRBJ2-1; perhaps TRBD2 as D (5 bases). The CDR3 consists of 13 residues. V lost 3 bases to trimming and J lost 7 bases, with 10 bases between them. The germline gives CDR1 MNHEY, CDR2 SMNVEV (reference sequence). The CDR3 DNA reads as TGTGCCAGCAGTTTGGGGAGTTGGAATGAGCAGTTCTTC. It is translated as CASSLGSWNEQFF.

The table lists this clonotype with a few counts. The chain links TRBV20-1 to TRBJ1-3; 7 positions match TRBD1. Trimming took 5 bases from V and 0 from J; bases not matched to a gene: 4. The germline V gene encodes CDR1 DFQATT and CDR2 SNEGSKA (reference sequence). This CDR3 is built from 14 residues. The CDR3 region has the DNA TGCAGTGCTCGGGACAGCCTCTCTGGAAACACCATATATTTT. Its protein is CSARDSLSGNTIYF.

V gene TRBV5-1 combines with J gene TRBJ2-7; 7 bases match TRBD2. CDR1 and CDR2 from the germline V gene are SGHRS and YFSETQ. The junction had 7 bases not matched to a gene; V was cut back by 4 bases and J by 3 bases. CDR3 size: 14 residues. In nucleotides, the CDR3 is TGCGCCAGCAGCCCGGACTCGGGGGGCTACGAGCAGTACTTC. It encodes CASSPDSGGYEQYF.

At least ten counts were recorded for this clonotype. The chain is built from TRBV11-2 and TRBJ2-3, with 7 bases identical to TRBD1. CDR3 length equals 15 residues. V was clipped by 4 bases and J by 3 bases; unmatched bases: 7. The germline V gene has CDR1 SGHAT and CDR2 FQNNGV. The CDR3 bases are TGTGCCAGCAGCTCCCTCGCCAGGGGGACAGATACGCAGTATTTT. Its protein product is CASSSLARGTDTQYF.

The chain joins TRBV9 to TRBJ2-1; 8 bases fit TRBD2. The J segment lost 6 bases and the V segment lost 0 bases, leaving 5 bases of the junction unmatched. Germline CDR1 SGDLS, CDR2 YYNGEE. The CDR3 contains 15 residues. This CDR3 reads CASSVEAGVLNEQFF. The CDR3 region has the DNA TGTGCCAGCAGCGTAGAAGCGGGAGTTCTCAATGAGCAGTTCTTC.

This clonotype was recorded at least ten times. This rearrangement joins TRBV6-5 to TRBJ1-6; a weak D match, TRBD1 (6 bases). There are 15 residues in the CDR3. V gave up 5 bases and J gave up 8 bases, with 16 bases separating them. Germline V gene data show CDR1 as MNHEY and CDR2 as SVGAGI. CDR3: CASSPTGFRDSPLHF. CDR3 nucleotides: TGTGCCAGCAGTCCAACAGGGTTTCGGGATTCACCCCTCCACTTT.

This clonotype showed up just a few times. The chain uses TRBV5-1 and TRBJ1-1, with D possibly TRBD1 on 5 matching bases. Trimming took 5 bases from V and 1 from J, leaving 12 bases between them. The CDR3 extends over 14 amino acids. Germline CDR1 SGHRS, CDR2 YFSETQ. The CDR3 reads CASRKRGENTEAFF. DNA of the CDR3: TGCGCCAGCAGAAAGCGGGGCGAGAACACTGAAGCTTTCTTT.

This clonotype has ten or more counts. The chain recombines TRBV7-6 with TRBJ2-1; 7 bases are a match to TRBD2. The CDR3 has 15 amino acids. Germline V lookup: CDR1 SGHVS, CDR2 FNYEAQ. V trimming: 3 bases; J trimming: 1 base; junction bases outside the gene matches: 3. The CDR3 loop reads CASSLSGASYNEQFF. In DNA form, the CDR3 reads TGTGCCAGCAGCTTGAGCGGGGCGTCCTACAATGAGCAGTTCTTC.

The chain couples TRBV5-1 to TRBJ2-6; D is unresolved. This CDR3 contains 14 residues. Germline assignment: CDR1 SGHRS and CDR2 YFSETQ. Trimming removed 3 bases at V and 5 bases at J, with 9 bases between. The CDR3 region is CASSSSMRANVLTF. The CDR3 nucleotides are TGCGCCAGCAGCTCATCTATGAGGGCCAACGTCCTGACTTTC. Drawing the rest from reference TRBV5-1 and TRBJ2-6, the complete variable domain is KAGVTQTPRYLIKTRGQQVTLSCSPISGHRSVSWYQQTPGQGLQFLFEYFSETQRNKGNFPGRFSGRQFSNSRSEMNVSTLELGDSALYLCASSSSMRANVLTFGAGSRLTVL.

This clonotype was counted between two and nine times. This chain links TRBV6-1 with TRBJ2-3; D may be TRBD2 (5 bases). Per germline, CDR1 MNHNS and CDR2 SASEGT. V lost 7 bases, J lost 0 bases, and 8 bases lay in between. The CDR3 contains 13 residues. CDR3 loop: CASNLASTDTQYF. The CDR3 nucleotides are TGTGCCAGCAATCTAGCTAGCACAGATACGCAGTATTTT.

This clonotype was counted between two and nine times. J is TRBJ2-6 and V is TRBV14; a possible D gene is TRBD1 (5 bases). The V and J ends lost 10 bases and 0 bases respectively, with 7 bases between them. The germline V gene has CDR1 SGHDN and CDR2 FVKESK. This CDR3 has 13 amino acids. The CDR3 region has the DNA TGTGCCATAGGGGACTCTGGGGCCAACGTCCTGACTTTC. This sequence encodes CAIGDSGANVLTF.

This clonotype was seen more than once but under ten times. J is TRBJ2-1 and V is TRBV3-1; D is perhaps TRBD1 or TRBD2 (7 bases each). The CDR3 has 15 amino acids. Germline V gene lookup returns CDR1 LGHDT and CDR2 YNNKEL (reference sequence). The V end was cut by 2 bases, the J end by 7 bases, with 15 bases between. CDR3 DNA sequence: TGTGCCAGCAGCCAAAATGTCAGGGGGGGAAATGAGCAGTTCTTC. Translated, it gives CASSQNVRGGNEQFF.

There are a few counts of this clonotype. J is TRBJ2-1 and V is TRBV29-1; no clear D. Trimming took 4 bases from V and 9 from J, leaving 19 bases between them. Germline loops: CDR1 SQVTM, CDR2 ANQGSEA. The CDR3 runs 14 residues. The CDR3 coding sequence is TGCAGCGTTGGGGATATGGGGAATTTTGGTGAGCAGTTCTTC. Translated, it gives CSVGDMGNFGEQFF.

This clonotype was seen many times. The chain uses TRBV29-1 and TRBJ2-3; 9 nucleotides line up with TRBD2. This CDR3 region has 14 residues. The V gene end was trimmed by 7 bases and the J gene end by 1 base; junction bases not matched to a gene: 6. CDR1 is SQVTM, CDR2 ANQGSEA, per germline. CDR3 region: CSALAGFGTDTQYF. The CDR3 DNA reads as TGCAGCGCCCTAGCGGGGTTCGGCACAGATACGCAGTATTTT.

The chain has TRBV18 and TRBJ2-3, with a possible D match to TRBD2 (5 bases). The CDR3 is 14 amino acids. V gave up 2 bases and J gave up 3 bases, with 9 bases separating them. Germline CDR1 and CDR2: KGHSH and LQKENI. DNA for the CDR3: TGTGCCAGCTCACCAGGGAGTATAACAGATACGCAGTATTTT. The encoded protein is CASSPGSITDTQYF.

Only a few counts were recorded for this clonotype. The genes are TRBV5-1 and TRBJ1-3; a weak D match, TRBD1 (6 bases). Germline V gene data show CDR1 as SGHRS and CDR2 as YFSETQ. Trimming pared 3 bases from V and 0 bases from J, leaving 13 bases between. The CDR3 is 16 residues long. CDR3 bases: TGCGCCAGCAGCTCGGGACAATTAAACTCTGGAAACACCATATATTTT. Translated, it gives CASSSGQLNSGNTIYF.

A few counts support this clonotype. The genes are TRBV7-8 and TRBJ2-1; D is unclear. Per the germline V gene, CDR1 is SGHVS and CDR2 is FQNEAQ. The CDR3 has 14 residues. V was trimmed by 1 base and J by 3 bases, leaving 7 bases between them. CDR3 sequence (DNA): TGTGCCAGCAGCTTAGAGGCGGACTACAATGAGCAGTTCTTC. Its protein product is CASSLEADYNEQFF.

A few counts support this clonotype. The chain couples TRBV5-6 to TRBJ2-5; 7 bases are a match to TRBD1. The CDR3 runs to 14 residues. Trimming cost V 3 bases and J 5 bases; bases outside gene matches: 7. Germline V gene sequence: CDR1 SGHDT, CDR2 YYEEEE. CDR3 in DNA: TGTGCCAGCAGCTCGGTGACAGGGATGGAGACCCAGTACTTC. Translated, it gives CASSSVTGMETQYF.

This chain joins TRBV6-2 or TRBV6-3 and TRBJ2-3; D unresolved. The germline V and J ends were trimmed by 2 bases and 6 bases, with 18 bases remaining between them. The CDR3 is made up of 16 amino acids. CDR1 and CDR2 from the germline V gene are MNHEY and SVGEGT. This CDR3 is CASSYRIPGPRDTQYF. DNA of the CDR3: TGTGCCAGCAGTTACCGAATACCGGGCCCAAGGGATACGCAGTATTTT.

The chain is built from TRBV7-7 and TRBJ2-7, with D possibly TRBD2 on 6 matching bases. Trimming removed 5 bases at V and 0 bases at J, with 14 bases between. The CDR3 is 15 amino acids. Germline CDR1 is SSHAT and CDR2 is FNYEAQ (reference sequence). DNA of the CDR3: TGTGCCAGCAGCCCGGGGGACGCCTTCTCCTACGAGCAGTACTTC. This gives the protein CASSPGDAFSYEQYF.